This T cell receptor beta chain stems from a study of T-cell reconstitution after alpha-beta-depleted transplantation in children. Regarding the study as a whole: It was newly produced T cells that mostly accounted for T-cell counts and diversity one year after transplant. It was surviving recipient T cells and thymic progenitors that gave some patients high TCRbeta diversity at day 60. Several hundred expanded graft clones reportedly gave rise to the alpha-beta T cells present about two months after transplant.

A library of TCRbeta sequences, prepared with unique molecular identifiers, was generated. TCRdb called the PCR reads again in MiXCR, with one record for every CDR3 protein. Of 250,000 or so distinct CDR3 sequences in the sample, more than 20% were seen once. Germline V lookup: CDR1 MNHNS, CDR2 SASEGT. V lost 4 bases to trimming and J lost 4 bases; unmatched junction nucleotides: 10. The CDR3 runs 15 residues. With respect to this clonotype: The target antigen is unknown.

The specimen was PBMCs, mostly from graft donor cells, collected 360 days after TCRalphabeta/CD19-depleted stem cell transplant. This sequence originates from a female patient between 2 and 15 years old who had a stem cell transplant for congenital amegakaryocytic thrombocytopenia, so the T cells may come from the graft donor. The gene calls are TRBV6-1 and TRBJ2-7, with 7 bases identical to TRBD1. CDR3 sequence (DNA): TGTGCCAGCAGTGCCGGGACAGCCGAGGGGTACGAGCAGTACTTC. It is translated as CASSAGTAEGYEQYF.